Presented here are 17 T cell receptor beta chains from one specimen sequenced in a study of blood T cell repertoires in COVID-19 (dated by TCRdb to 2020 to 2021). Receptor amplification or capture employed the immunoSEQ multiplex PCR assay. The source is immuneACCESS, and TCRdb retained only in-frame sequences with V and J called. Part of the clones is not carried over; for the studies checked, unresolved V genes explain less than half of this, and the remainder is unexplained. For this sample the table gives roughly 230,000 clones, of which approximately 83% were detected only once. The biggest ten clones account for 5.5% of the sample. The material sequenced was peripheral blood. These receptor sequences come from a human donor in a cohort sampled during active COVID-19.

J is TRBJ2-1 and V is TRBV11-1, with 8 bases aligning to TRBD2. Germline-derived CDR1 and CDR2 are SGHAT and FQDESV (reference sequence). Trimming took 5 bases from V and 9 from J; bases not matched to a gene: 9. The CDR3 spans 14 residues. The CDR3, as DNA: TGTGCCAGCAGCCTCCGGGCGGGGGGAGGTGAGCAGTTCTTC. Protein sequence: CASSLRAGGGEQFF.

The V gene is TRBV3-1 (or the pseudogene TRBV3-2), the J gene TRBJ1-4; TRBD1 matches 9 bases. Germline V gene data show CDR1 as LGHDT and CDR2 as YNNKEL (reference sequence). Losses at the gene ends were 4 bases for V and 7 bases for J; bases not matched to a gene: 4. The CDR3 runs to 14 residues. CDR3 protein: CASSPPGQGEKLFF. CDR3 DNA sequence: TGTGCCAGCAGCCCCCCGGGACAGGGTGAAAAACTGTTTTTT.

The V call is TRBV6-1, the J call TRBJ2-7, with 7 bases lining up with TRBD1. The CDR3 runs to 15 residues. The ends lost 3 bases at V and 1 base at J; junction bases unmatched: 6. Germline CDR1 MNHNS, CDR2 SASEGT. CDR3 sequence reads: CASSEEQGSSYEQYF. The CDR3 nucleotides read TGTGCCAGCAGTGAGGAACAGGGGTCATCCTACGAGCAGTACTTC.

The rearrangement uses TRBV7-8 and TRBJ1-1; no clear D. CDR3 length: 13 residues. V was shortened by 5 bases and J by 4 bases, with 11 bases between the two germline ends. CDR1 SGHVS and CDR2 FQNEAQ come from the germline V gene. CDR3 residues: CASSVRESTEAFF. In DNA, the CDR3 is TGTGCCAGCAGCGTTAGGGAGAGCACTGAAGCTTTCTTT.

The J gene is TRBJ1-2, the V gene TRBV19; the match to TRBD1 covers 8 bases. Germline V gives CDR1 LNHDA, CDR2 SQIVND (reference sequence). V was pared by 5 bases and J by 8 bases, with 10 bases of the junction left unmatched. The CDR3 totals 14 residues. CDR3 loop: CASSPGTGLVGYTF. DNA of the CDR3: TGTGCCAGTAGTCCCGGGACAGGTTTAGTGGGCTACACCTTC.

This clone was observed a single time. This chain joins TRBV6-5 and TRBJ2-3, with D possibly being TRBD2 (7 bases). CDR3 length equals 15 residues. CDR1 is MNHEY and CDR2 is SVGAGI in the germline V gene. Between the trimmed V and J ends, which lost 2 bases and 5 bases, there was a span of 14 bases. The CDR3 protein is CASSYAARGGDTQYF. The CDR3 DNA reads TGTGCCAGCAGTTACGCGGCTAGGGGGGGAGATACGCAGTATTTT.

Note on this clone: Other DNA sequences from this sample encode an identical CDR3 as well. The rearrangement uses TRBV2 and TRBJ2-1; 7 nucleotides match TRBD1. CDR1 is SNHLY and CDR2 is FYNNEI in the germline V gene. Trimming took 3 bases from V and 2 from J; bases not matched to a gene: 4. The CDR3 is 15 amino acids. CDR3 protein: CASSEGQGAYNEQFF. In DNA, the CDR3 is TGTGCCAGCAGTGAGGGGCAGGGGGCCTACAATGAGCAGTTCTTC. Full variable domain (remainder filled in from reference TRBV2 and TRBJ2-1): EPEVTQTPSHQVTQMGQEVILRCVPISNHLYFYWYRQILGQKVEFLVSFYNNEISEKSEIFDDQFSVERPDGSNFTLKIRSTKLEDSAMYFCASSEGQGAYNEQFFGPGTRLTVL.

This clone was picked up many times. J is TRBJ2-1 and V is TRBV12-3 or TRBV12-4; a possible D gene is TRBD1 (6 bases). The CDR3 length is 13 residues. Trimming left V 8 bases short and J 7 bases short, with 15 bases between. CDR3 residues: CASRYRVGNEQFF. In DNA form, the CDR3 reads TGTGCCAGCCGTTACAGGGTGGGAAATGAGCAGTTCTTC.

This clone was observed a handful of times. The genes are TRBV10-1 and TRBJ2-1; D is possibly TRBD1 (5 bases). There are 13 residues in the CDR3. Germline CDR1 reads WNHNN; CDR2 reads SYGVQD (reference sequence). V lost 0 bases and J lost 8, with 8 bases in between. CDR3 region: CASSESGRYEQFF. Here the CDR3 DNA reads TGCGCCAGCAGTGAGTCGGGGCGCTATGAGCAGTTCTTC.

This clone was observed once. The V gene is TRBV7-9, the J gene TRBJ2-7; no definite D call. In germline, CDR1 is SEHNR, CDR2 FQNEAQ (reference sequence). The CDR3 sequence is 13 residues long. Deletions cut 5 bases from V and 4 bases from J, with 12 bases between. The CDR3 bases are TGTGCCAGCAGCCTCCCCCTCGGGTACGAGCAGTACTTC. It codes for CASSLPLGYEQYF.

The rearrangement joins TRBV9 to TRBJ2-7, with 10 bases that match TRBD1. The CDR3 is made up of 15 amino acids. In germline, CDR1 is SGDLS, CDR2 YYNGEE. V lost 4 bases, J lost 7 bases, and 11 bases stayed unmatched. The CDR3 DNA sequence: TGTGCCAGCAGCCCCATCGGGACAGGGGTCGGGGAGCAGTACTTC. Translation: CASSPIGTGVGEQYF.

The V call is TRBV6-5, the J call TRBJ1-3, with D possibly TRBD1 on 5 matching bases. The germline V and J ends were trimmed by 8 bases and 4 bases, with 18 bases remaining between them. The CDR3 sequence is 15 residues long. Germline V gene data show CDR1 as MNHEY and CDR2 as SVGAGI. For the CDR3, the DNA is TGTGCCAGCCGAAGGGGATTCGGTGTCGGAAACACCATATATTTT. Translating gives CASRRGFGVGNTIYF.

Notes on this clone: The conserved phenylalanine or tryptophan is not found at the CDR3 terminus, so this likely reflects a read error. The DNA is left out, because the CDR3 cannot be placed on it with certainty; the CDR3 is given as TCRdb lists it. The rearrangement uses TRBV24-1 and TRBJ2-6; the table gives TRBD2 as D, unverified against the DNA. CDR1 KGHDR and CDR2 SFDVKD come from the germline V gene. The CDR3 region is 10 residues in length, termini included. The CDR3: CATRWTKEGL.

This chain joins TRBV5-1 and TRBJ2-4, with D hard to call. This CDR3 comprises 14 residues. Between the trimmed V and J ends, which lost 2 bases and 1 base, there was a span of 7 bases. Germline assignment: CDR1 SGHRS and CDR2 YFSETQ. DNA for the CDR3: TGCGCCAGCAGCTTCGATAGTGCCAAAAACATTCAGTACTTC. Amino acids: CASSFDSAKNIQYF. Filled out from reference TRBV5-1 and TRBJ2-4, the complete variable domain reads KAGVTQTPRYLIKTRGQQVTLSCSPISGHRSVSWYQQTPGQGLQFLFEYFSETQRNKGNFPGRFSGRQFSNSRSEMNVSTLELGDSALYLCASSFDSAKNIQYFGAGTRLSVL.

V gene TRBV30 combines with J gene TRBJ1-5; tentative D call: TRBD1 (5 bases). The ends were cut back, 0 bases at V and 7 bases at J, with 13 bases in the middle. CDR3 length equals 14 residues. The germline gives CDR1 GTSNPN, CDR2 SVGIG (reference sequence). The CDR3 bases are TGTGCCTGGAGTGTCTCACAGGTTCCACAGCCCCAGCATTTT. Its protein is CAWSVSQVPQPQHF. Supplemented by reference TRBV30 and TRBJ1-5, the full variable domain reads SQTIHQWPATLVQPVGSPLSLECTVEGTSNPNLYWYRQAAGRGLQLLFYSVGIGQISSEVPQNLSASRPQDRQFILSSKKLLLSDSGFYLCAWSVSQVPQPQHFGDGTRLSIL.

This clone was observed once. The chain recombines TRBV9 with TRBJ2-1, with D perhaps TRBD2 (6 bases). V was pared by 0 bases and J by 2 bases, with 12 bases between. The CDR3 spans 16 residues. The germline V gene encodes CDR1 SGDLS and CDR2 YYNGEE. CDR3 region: CASSVGAGTPYNEQFF. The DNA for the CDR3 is TGTGCCAGCAGCGTAGGAGCGGGCACCCCCTACAATGAGCAGTTCTTC.

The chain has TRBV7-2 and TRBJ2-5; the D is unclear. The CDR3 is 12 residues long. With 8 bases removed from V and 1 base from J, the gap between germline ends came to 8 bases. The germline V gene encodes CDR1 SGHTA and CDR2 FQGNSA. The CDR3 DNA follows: TGTGCCAGCGGGCACTTCCAAGAGACCCAGTACTTC. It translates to CASGHFQETQYF. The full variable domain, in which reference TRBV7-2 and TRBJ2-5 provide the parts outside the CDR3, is GAGVSQSPSNKVTEKGKDVELRCDPISGHTALYWYRQSLGQGLEFLIYFQGNSAPDKSGLPSDRFSAERTGGSVSTLTIQRTQQEDSAVYLCASGHFQETQYFGPGTRLLVL.